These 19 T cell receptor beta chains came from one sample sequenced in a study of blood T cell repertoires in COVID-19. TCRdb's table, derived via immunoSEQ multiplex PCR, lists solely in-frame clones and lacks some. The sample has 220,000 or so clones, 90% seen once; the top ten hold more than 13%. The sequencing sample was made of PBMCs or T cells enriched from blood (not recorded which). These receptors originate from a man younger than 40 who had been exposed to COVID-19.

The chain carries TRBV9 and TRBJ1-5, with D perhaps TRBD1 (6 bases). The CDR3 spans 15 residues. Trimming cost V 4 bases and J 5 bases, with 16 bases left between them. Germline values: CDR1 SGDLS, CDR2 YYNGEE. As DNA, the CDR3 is TGTGCCAGCAGCCAGGGTGGGGCAGGGGATCAGCCCCAGCATTTT. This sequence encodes CASSQGGAGDQPQHF. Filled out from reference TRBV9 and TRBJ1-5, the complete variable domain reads DSGVTQTPKHLITATGQRVTLRCSPRSGDLSVYWYQQSLDQGLQFLIQYYNGEERAKGNILERFSAQQFPDLHSELNLSSLELGDSALYFCASSQGGAGDQPQHFGDGTRLSIL.

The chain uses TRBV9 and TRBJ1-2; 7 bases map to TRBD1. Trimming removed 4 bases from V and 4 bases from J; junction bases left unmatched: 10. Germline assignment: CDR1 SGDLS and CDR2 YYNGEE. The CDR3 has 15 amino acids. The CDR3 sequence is CASSQTWTGPYGYTF. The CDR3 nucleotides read TGTGCCAGCAGCCAAACATGGACAGGCCCCTATGGCTACACCTTC. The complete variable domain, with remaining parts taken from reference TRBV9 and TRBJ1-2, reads DSGVTQTPKHLITATGQRVTLRCSPRSGDLSVYWYQQSLDQGLQFLIQYYNGEERAKGNILERFSAQQFPDLHSELNLSSLELGDSALYFCASSQTWTGPYGYTFGSGTRLTVV.

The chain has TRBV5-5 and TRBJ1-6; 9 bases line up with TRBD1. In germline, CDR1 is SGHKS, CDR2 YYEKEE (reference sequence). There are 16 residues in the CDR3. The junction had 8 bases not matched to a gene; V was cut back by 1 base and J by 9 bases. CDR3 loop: CASSLQPGQGSSPLHF. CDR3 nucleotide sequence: TGTGCCAGCAGCTTGCAACCGGGACAGGGAAGTTCACCCCTCCACTTT.

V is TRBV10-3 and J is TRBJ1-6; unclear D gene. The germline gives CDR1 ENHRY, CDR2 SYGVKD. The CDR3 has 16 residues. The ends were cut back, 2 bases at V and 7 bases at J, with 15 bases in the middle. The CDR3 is CAISELPSGENSPLHF. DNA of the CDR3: TGTGCCATCAGTGAGCTCCCGAGCGGGGAGAATTCACCCCTCCACTTT.

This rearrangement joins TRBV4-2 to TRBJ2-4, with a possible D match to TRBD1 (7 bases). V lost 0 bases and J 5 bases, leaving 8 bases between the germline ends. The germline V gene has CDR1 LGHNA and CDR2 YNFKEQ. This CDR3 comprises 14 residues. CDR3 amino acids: CASSQDRGENIQYF. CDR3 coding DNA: TGTGCCAGCAGCCAAGACAGGGGGGAAAACATTCAGTACTTC.

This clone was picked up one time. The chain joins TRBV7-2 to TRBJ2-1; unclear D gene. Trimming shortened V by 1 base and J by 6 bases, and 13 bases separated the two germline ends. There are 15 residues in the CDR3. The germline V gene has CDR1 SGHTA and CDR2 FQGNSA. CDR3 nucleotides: TGTGCCAGCAGCTTAGAGCACGGGTACGGCAATGAGCAGTTCTTC. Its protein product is CASSLEHGYGNEQFF.

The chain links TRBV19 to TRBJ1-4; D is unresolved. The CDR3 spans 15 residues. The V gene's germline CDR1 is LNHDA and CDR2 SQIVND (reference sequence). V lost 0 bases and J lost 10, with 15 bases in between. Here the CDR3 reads CASSIDPGGGGKLFF. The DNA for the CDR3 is TGTGCCAGTAGTATAGATCCCGGCGGTGGCGGAAAACTGTTTTTT.

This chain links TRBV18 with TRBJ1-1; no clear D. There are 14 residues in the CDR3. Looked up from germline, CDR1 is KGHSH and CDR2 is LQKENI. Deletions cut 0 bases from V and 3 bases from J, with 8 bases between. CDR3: CASSPPGQYTEAFF. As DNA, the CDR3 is TGTGCCAGCTCACCACCGGGCCAGTACACTGAAGCTTTCTTT.

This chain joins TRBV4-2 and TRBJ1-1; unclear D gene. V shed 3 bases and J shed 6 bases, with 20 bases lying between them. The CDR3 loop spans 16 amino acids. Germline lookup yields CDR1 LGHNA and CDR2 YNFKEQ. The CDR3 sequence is CASSQYAGLTGAEAFF. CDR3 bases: TGTGCCAGCAGCCAGTACGCCGGGCTCACCGGGGCTGAAGCTTTCTTT.

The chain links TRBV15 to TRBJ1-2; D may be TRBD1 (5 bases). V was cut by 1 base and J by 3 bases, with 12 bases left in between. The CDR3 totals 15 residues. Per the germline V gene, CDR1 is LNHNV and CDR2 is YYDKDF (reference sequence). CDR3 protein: CATSRGGGRDYGYTF. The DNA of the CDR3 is TGTGCCACCAGCAGAGGGGGGGGAAGGGACTATGGCTACACCTTC. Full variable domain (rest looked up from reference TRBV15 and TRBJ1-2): DAMVIQNPRYQVTQFGKPVTLSCSQTLNHNVMYWYQQKSSQAPKLLFHYYDKDFNNEADTPDNFQSRRPNTSFCFLDIRSPGLGDTAMYLCATSRGGGRDYGYTFGSGTRLTVV.

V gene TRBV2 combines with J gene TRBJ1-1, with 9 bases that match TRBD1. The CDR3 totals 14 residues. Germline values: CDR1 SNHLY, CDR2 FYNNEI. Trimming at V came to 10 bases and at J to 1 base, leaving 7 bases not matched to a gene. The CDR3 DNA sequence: TGTGCCACCAAAACAGGGGGCCGGAACACTGAAGCTTTCTTT. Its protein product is CATKTGGRNTEAFF.

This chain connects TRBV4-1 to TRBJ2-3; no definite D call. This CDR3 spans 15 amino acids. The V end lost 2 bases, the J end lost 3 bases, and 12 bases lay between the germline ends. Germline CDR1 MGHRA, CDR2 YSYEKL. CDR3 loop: CASSQWLIKTDTQYF. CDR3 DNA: TGCGCCAGCAGCCAATGGCTTATTAAGACAGATACGCAGTATTTT.

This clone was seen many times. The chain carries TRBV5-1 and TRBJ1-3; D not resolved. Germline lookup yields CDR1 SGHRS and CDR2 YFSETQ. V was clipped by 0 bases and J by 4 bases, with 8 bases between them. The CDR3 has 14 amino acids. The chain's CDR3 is CASSLVGSGNTIYF. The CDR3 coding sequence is TGCGCCAGCAGCTTGGTGGGCAGCGGAAACACCATATATTTT.

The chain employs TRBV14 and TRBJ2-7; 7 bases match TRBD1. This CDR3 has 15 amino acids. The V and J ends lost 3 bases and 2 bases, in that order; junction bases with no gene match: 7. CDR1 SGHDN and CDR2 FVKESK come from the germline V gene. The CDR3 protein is CASSQMDRYTYEQYF. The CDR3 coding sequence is TGTGCCAGCAGCCAGATGGACAGGTATACCTACGAGCAGTACTTC. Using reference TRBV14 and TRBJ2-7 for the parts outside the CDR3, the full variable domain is EAGVTQFPSHSVIEKGQTVTLRCDPISGHDNLYWYRRVMGKEIKFLLHFVKESKQDESGMPNNRFLAERTGGTYSTLKVQPAELEDSGVYFCASSQMDRYTYEQYFGPGTRLTVT.

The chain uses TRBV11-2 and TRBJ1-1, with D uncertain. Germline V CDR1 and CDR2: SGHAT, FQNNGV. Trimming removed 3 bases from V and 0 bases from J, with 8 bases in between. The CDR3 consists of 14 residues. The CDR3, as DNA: TGTGCCAGCAGCTTTCCCTCGGTGAACACTGAAGCTTTCTTT. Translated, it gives CASSFPSVNTEAFF.

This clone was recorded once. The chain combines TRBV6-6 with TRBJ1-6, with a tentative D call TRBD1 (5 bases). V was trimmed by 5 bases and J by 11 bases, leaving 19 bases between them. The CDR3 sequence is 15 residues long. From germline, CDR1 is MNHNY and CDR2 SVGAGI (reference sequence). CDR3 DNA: TGTGCCAGCAGTGACTGGGACGGGAGACTTCCACCCCTCCACTTT. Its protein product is CASSDWDGRLPPLHF.

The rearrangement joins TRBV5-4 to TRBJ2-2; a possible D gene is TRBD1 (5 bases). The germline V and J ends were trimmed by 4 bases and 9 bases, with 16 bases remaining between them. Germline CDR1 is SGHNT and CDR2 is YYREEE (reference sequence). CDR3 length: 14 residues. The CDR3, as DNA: TGTGCCAGCAGCGCGTACGACAGTGCGAGGGAGCTGTTTTTT. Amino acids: CASSAYDSARELFF.

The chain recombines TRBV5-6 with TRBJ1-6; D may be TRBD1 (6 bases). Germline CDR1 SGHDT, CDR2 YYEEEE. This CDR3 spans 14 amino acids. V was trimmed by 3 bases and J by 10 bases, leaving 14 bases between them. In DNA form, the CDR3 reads TGTGCCAGCAGCTCGCGAGACAGGATCTCACCCCTCCACTTT. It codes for CASSSRDRISPLHF. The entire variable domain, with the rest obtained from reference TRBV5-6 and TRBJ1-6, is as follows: DAGVTQSPTHLIKTRGQQVTLRCSPKSGHDTVSWYQQALGQGPQFIFQYYEEEERQRGNFPDRFSGHQFPNYSSELNVNALLLGDSALYLCASSSRDRISPLHFGNGTRLTVT.

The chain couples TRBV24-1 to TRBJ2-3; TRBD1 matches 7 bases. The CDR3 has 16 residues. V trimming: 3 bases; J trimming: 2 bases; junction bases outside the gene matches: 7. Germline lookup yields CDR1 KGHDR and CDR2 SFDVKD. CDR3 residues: CATSDPRTGFTDTQYF. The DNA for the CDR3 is TGTGCCACCAGTGATCCACGGACAGGCTTCACAGATACGCAGTATTTT.